A single sample gave rise to the 25 T cell receptor beta chains below, sequenced in a study of blood T cell repertoires in COVID-19 (dated by TCRdb to 2019 to 2021). Library generation was performed with the immunoSEQ multiplex PCR assay. This is the immuneACCESS table as TCRdb keeps it, with only in-frame sequences that have V and J called. A part of the clones is gone; compared with another copy, unresolved V genes explain less than half, and the rest is unexplained. The sample table lists under 130,000 clones, about 75% of them with a count of one. The ten largest account for about 5.9% of the sample. Sequencing used peripheral blood. These receptors were obtained from a man of 80 years or more with acute or convalescent COVID-19.

V is TRBV6-5 and J is TRBJ1-2; 9 nucleotides line up with TRBD1. Germline loops: CDR1 MNHEY, CDR2 SVGAGI. J was trimmed by 2 bases and V by 5 bases; bases with no gene match: 3. CDR3 length: 14 residues. CDR3 in DNA: TGTGCCAGCAGTAAGGGACAGGGAAACTATGGCTACACCTTC. Translation gives CASSKGQGNYGYTF.

V is TRBV18 and J is TRBJ1-5, with 10 bases identical to TRBD1. The CDR3 runs to 14 residues. Germline V gene data show CDR1 as KGHSH and CDR2 as LQKENI. The junction had 2 bases not matched to a gene; V was cut back by 3 bases and J by 6 bases. CDR3 sequence reads: CASSPTGGTQPQHF. The CDR3 DNA is TGTGCCAGCTCACCGACAGGGGGCACTCAGCCCCAGCATTTT.

This clone has a handful of counts. The chain combines TRBV19 with TRBJ1-1; D perhaps matches TRBD1 (6 bases). The CDR3 is made up of 12 amino acids. The germline gives CDR1 LNHDA, CDR2 SQIVND (reference sequence). V dropped 10 bases and J dropped 2 bases, with 11 bases sitting between them. CDR3 loop: CATKQGNTEAFF. In DNA, the CDR3 is TGTGCCACCAAACAGGGTAACACTGAAGCTTTCTTT.

The chain links TRBV2 to TRBJ1-5; 7 nucleotides agree with TRBD1. Per the germline V gene, CDR1 is SNHLY and CDR2 is FYNNEI. The J segment lost 1 base and the V segment lost 7 bases, leaving 7 bases of the junction unmatched. This CDR3 contains 15 residues. CDR3 sequence (DNA): TGTGCCAGCAAGGGACAGATGGGAAGCAATCAGCCCCAGCATTTT. It is translated as CASKGQMGSNQPQHF. Full variable domain (missing parts from reference TRBV2 and TRBJ1-5): EPEVTQTPSHQVTQMGQEVILRCVPISNHLYFYWYRQILGQKVEFLVSFYNNEISEKSEIFDDQFSVERPDGSNFTLKIRSTKLEDSAMYFCASKGQMGSNQPQHFGDGTRLSIL.

The rearrangement uses TRBV7-9 and TRBJ2-2; D is perhaps TRBD2 (5 bases). Per germline, CDR1 SEHNR and CDR2 FQNEAQ (reference sequence). V lost 6 bases and J lost 3, with 5 bases in between. The CDR3 consists of 12 residues. The CDR3, as DNA: TGTGCCAGCAGGCGGGACACCGGGGAGCTGTTTTTT. It translates to CASRRDTGELFF.

The chain combines TRBV28 with TRBJ2-5, with 10 bases fitting TRBD2. The CDR3 extends over 16 amino acids. Germline values: CDR1 MDHEN, CDR2 SYDVKM. V shed 5 bases and J 1 base; nucleotides not matched to a gene: 7. In nucleotides, the CDR3 is TGTGCCAGCAGTGGATCAACTAGCGGGATCCAAGAGACCCAGTACTTC. This translates into CASSGSTSGIQETQYF.

The CDR3 is CASGPQTGESKKLFF. CDR3 in DNA: TGTGCCAGCGGACCTCAGACAGGGGAATCGAAAAAACTGTTTTTT. The chain is built from TRBV28 and TRBJ1-4; 8 bases align to TRBD1. Germline CDR1 reads MDHEN; CDR2 reads SYDVKM. V lost 8 bases to trimming and J lost 9 bases; unmatched junction nucleotides: 14. The CDR3 contains 15 residues.

The chain employs TRBV18 and TRBJ2-7; tentatively, D is TRBD1 (6 bases). The V end lost 4 bases, the J end lost 5 bases, and 12 bases lay between the germline ends. The CDR3 is made up of 13 amino acids. Germline V CDR1 and CDR2: KGHSH, LQKENI. The CDR3 DNA follows: TGTGCCAGCTCACTTGCGGCAGGGGACGAGCAGTACTTC. This gives the protein CASSLAAGDEQYF.

The chain joins TRBV13 to TRBJ1-3; D might be TRBD1 (5 bases). Trimming cost V 2 bases and J 11 bases, with 7 bases left between them. Germline CDR1 is PRHDT and CDR2 is FYEKMQ (reference sequence). This CDR3 has 11 residues. CDR3 protein: CASSLQGAIYF. The CDR3 DNA reads as TGTGCCAGCAGCTTACAAGGGGCCATATATTTT. The variable domain in full, with the rest retrieved from reference TRBV13 and TRBJ1-3, is AAGVIQSPRHLIKEKRETATLKCYPIPRHDTVYWYQQGPGQDPQFLISFYEKMQSDKGSIPDRFSAQQFSDYHSELNMSSLELGDSALYFCASSLQGAIYFGEGSWLTVV.

A few counts support this clone. This chain joins TRBV9 and TRBJ1-3, with 9 bases that match TRBD1. Trimming cost V 3 bases and J 9 bases; bases outside gene matches: 4. The V gene's germline CDR1 is SGDLS and CDR2 YYNGEE. There are 13 residues in the CDR3. The CDR3 protein is CASSADRGGTIYF. CDR3 nucleotides: TGTGCCAGCAGCGCCGACAGGGGGGGCACCATATATTTT.

The CDR3 reads CATGQGGYQNTEAFF. The CDR3 DNA reads as TGTGCCACCGGACAGGGCGGGTATCAAAACACTGAAGCTTTCTTT. This chain joins TRBV19 and TRBJ1-1, with TRBD1 matching over 8 bases. The CDR3 is 15 amino acids. CDR1 is LNHDA and CDR2 is SQIVND in the germline V gene (reference sequence). Unmatched junction bases numbered 12, after V lost 10 bases and J lost 2 bases.

V and J are TRBV9 and TRBJ1-5; D may be TRBD1 (5 bases). Germline V gene lookup returns CDR1 SGDLS and CDR2 YYNGEE. The CDR3 runs to 17 residues. Trimming cost V 5 bases and J 0 bases, with 18 bases left between them. The CDR3: CASSDPDRQNSNQPQHF. In DNA form, the CDR3 reads TGTGCCAGCAGTGATCCAGACAGACAAAATAGCAATCAGCCCCAGCATTTT.

V usage is TRBV20-1 and J usage is TRBJ2-3; TRBD2 matches 10 bases. Germline assignment: CDR1 DFQATT and CDR2 SNEGSKA (reference sequence). Unmatched junction bases numbered 6, after V lost 3 bases and J lost 6 bases. The CDR3 is 14 residues long. The CDR3 region is CSASPSGRGDTQYF. CDR3 DNA: TGCAGTGCTAGTCCCAGCGGGAGGGGCGATACGCAGTATTTT.

The CDR3: CSVESPQRLTDTQYF. The CDR3 nucleotides read TGCAGCGTTGAATCCCCTCAGCGGTTGACAGATACGCAGTATTTT. The chain carries TRBV29-1 and TRBJ2-3; tentatively, D is TRBD2 (5 bases). CDR1 is SQVTM and CDR2 is ANQGSEA in the germline V gene. Deletions cut 2 bases from V and 3 bases from J, with 15 bases between. The CDR3 sequence is 15 residues long.

This sequence joins TRBV5-1 and TRBJ2-1, with D perhaps matching TRBD1 (5 bases). Germline V gene lookup returns CDR1 SGHRS and CDR2 YFSETQ. The CDR3 loop spans 15 amino acids. V was trimmed by 4 bases and J by 0 bases, leaving 11 bases between them. In DNA form, the CDR3 reads TGCGCCAGCAGCGGGGCTGGCGGCTCCTACAATGAGCAGTTCTTC. Protein sequence: CASSGAGGSYNEQFF. Based on the CDR3 plus reference TRBV5-1 and TRBJ2-1, the full variable domain is KAGVTQTPRYLIKTRGQQVTLSCSPISGHRSVSWYQQTPGQGLQFLFEYFSETQRNKGNFPGRFSGRQFSNSRSEMNVSTLELGDSALYLCASSGAGGSYNEQFFGPGTRLTVL.

This clone was seen a few times. The chain joins TRBV19 to TRBJ2-7; 9 bases agree with TRBD1. Germline CDR1 is LNHDA and CDR2 is SQIVND (reference sequence). This CDR3 region has 14 residues. After removal of 3 bases from V and 4 bases from J, the junction contained 4 bases not matched to a gene. Here the CDR3 DNA reads TGTGCCAGTAGTATCCGGGACAGGGTGTACGAGCAGTACTTC. Protein product: CASSIRDRVYEQYF.

Here the CDR3 reads CASSEGTGGPETQYF. DNA of the CDR3: TGTGCCAGCAGTGAGGGGACAGGGGGCCCAGAGACCCAGTACTTC. This chain connects TRBV6-1 to TRBJ2-5, with 12 bases matching TRBD1. The V segment lost 3 bases and the J segment 4 bases; nucleotides outside the gene matches: 3. The germline gives CDR1 MNHNS, CDR2 SASEGT. The CDR3 has 15 amino acids.

The V call is TRBV2, the J call TRBJ1-5; perhaps TRBD1 as D (5 bases). Germline V gives CDR1 SNHLY, CDR2 FYNNEI. Trimming left V 6 bases short and J 4 bases short, with 16 bases between. The CDR3 spans 15 residues. CDR3 amino acids: CASRGADIFNQPQHF. For the CDR3, the DNA is TGTGCCAGCAGAGGGGCGGACATATTTAATCAGCCCCAGCATTTT.

V gene TRBV19 combines with J gene TRBJ1-4; D unresolved. V was pared by 9 bases and J by 6 bases, with 14 bases between. The CDR3 totals 13 residues. CDR1 is LNHDA, CDR2 SQIVND, per germline (reference sequence). The CDR3 region has the DNA TGTGCCAGCCAAGCTGGTTTGCATGAAAAACTGTTTTTT. Encoded protein: CASQAGLHEKLFF.

This clone was seen a handful of times. This sequence joins TRBV28 and TRBJ2-6; 7 bases are a match to TRBD2. Trimming took 6 bases from V and 2 from J; bases not matched to a gene: 4. The CDR3 is made up of 15 amino acids. Germline V gives CDR1 MDHEN, CDR2 SYDVKM. The CDR3, as DNA: TGTGCCAGCAGACTCCGGGAGGCTGGGGCCAACGTCCTGACTTTC. This sequence encodes CASRLREAGANVLTF.

The chain recombines TRBV3-1 (or the pseudogene TRBV3-2) with TRBJ2-1; 11 nucleotides line up with TRBD2. Germline CDR1 reads LGHDT; CDR2 reads YNNKEL (reference sequence). The CDR3 contains 17 residues. Trimming cost V 1 base and J 5 bases; bases outside gene matches: 7. This CDR3 reads CASSQGKLAGVNNEQFF. CDR3 sequence (DNA): TGTGCCAGCAGCCAAGGCAAACTAGCGGGAGTAAACAATGAGCAGTTCTTC.

V gene TRBV5-1 combines with J gene TRBJ2-2; TRBD2 agrees at 11 bases. The CDR3 length is 14 residues. Per germline, CDR1 SGHRS and CDR2 YFSETQ. With V trimmed by 7 bases and J by 5 bases, 4 bases remained unmatched. The CDR3 loop reads CASWGLAETGELFF. CDR3 DNA: TGCGCCAGCTGGGGACTAGCGGAAACCGGGGAGCTGTTTTTT.

V is TRBV5-1 and J is TRBJ1-1; D is perhaps TRBD1 (6 bases). Germline assignment: CDR1 SGHRS and CDR2 YFSETQ. V lost 4 bases and J 5 bases, leaving 18 bases between the germline ends. The CDR3 totals 15 residues. CDR3 bases: TGCGCCAGCAGCATACAAGGGGGAGCTGGGACTGAAGCTTTCTTT. Its translation is CASSIQGGAGTEAFF.

V gene TRBV6-5 combines with J gene TRBJ1-1; D gene unclear. The V end was cut by 8 bases, the J end by 1 base, with 11 bases between. The CDR3 totals 13 residues. CDR1 and CDR2 from the germline V gene are MNHEY and SVGAGI. CDR3 region: CASRGTTNTEAFF. The CDR3 nucleotides read TGTGCCAGCCGAGGCACGACGAACACTGAAGCTTTCTTT.

This chain joins TRBV29-1 and TRBJ1-1; perhaps TRBD1 as D (6 bases). V dropped 7 bases and J dropped 0 bases, with 9 bases sitting between them. The CDR3 length is 12 residues. Per the germline V gene, CDR1 is SQVTM and CDR2 is ANQGSEA. CDR3 amino acids: CSARQVNTEAFF. CDR3 bases: TGCAGCGCCAGACAGGTGAACACTGAAGCTTTCTTT.